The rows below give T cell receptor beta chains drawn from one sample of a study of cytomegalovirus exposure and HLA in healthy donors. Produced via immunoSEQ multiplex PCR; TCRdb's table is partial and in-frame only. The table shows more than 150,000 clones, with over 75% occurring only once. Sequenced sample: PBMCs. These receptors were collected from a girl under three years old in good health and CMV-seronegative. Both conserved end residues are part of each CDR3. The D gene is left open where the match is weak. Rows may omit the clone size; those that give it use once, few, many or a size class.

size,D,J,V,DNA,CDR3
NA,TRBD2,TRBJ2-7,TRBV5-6,TGTGCCAGCAGCCCTAGCGGGGCCTACGAGCAGTACTTC,CASSPSGAYEQYF
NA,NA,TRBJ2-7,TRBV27,TGTGCCAGCAGTTTATCGGGCATGAACGAGCAGTACTTC,CASSLSGMNEQYF
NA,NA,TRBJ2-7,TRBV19,TGTGCCAGTAGTCCCTCGCCGCGGGACAGATTCTACGAGCAGTACTTC,CASSPSPRDRFYEQYF
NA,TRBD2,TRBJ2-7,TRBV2,TGTGCCAGCAGTCTGAGCGGGAGAGGGTCCTACGAGCAGTACTTC,CASSLSGRGSYEQYF
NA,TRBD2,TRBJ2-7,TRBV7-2,TGTGCCAGCAGCTTATACGCTAGCGGGAGTTACGGCGAGCAGTACTTC,CASSLYASGSYGEQYF
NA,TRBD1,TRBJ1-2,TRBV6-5,TGTGCCAGCTTATCTGCCGCAGGGGGTTCCTATGGCTACACCTTC,CASLSAAGGSYGYTF
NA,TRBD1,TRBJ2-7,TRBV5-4,TGTGCCAGCAGCCTACCCGGGACAGGGACCCACGAGCAGTACTTC,CASSLPGTGTHEQYF
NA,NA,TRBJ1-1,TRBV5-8,TGTGCCAGCAGCTGGAGGACAGTACTTGTGAACACTGAAGCTTTCTTT,CASSWRTVLVNTEAFF
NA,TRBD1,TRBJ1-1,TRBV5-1,TGCGCCAGCAGCTATGGGGACAGGGGAGGTGCTGAAGCTTTCTTT,CASSYGDRGGAEAFF
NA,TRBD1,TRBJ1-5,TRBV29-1,TGCAGCGTGGGACAGGGGAATCAGCCCCAGCATTTT,CSVGQGNQPQHF
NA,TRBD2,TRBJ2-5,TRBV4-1,TGCGCCAGCAGCCACCCGGGACTAGCGAGCCAAGAGACCCAGTACTTC,CASSHPGLASQETQYF
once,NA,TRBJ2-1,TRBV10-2,TGCGCCAGCAGCTGGGGGGGGCCAAACAATGAGCAGTTCTTC,CASSWGGPNNEQFF
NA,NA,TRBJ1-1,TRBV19,TGTGCCAGTAGTATCAGGGTGGGGACTGAAGCTTTCTTT,CASSIRVGTEAFF
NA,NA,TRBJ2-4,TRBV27,TGTGCCAGCAGTACCACTACCCAGGGAATAAAAAACATTCAGTACTTC,CASSTTTQGIKNIQYF